This TCR beta chain was captured in a study of blood T cell repertoires in COVID-19 (dated by TCRdb to about 2020). With regard to the full study: The collaborator samples originated in the United States, Italy and Spain and spanned the acute and convalescent phases of COVID-19. The prospective study material was composed of cDNA or gDNA derived from T cells, B-cell-depleted T cells, or PBMCs. Subjects who had been exposed to COVID-19, were actively infected with it, or had recovered from it provided the deeply sampled blood TCRbeta repertoires that made up the dataset. The repertoires were made available in a free public database intended to serve as a resource for research on the immune response to SARS-CoV-2. The samples were drawn from two sources: the first 160 participants of the ongoing ImmuneRACE study, and some 1,300 subjects contributed by 6 global collaborators. Sample metadata almost always included a de-identified subject ID, COVID-19 status, age in years and sex. Where HLA class I and class II types were available, the types were taken from metadata supplied by the sample provider, not from assay-based typing.

In the germline V gene, CDR1 corresponds to KGHSH and CDR2 to LQKENI. The CDR3 spans 15 residues, from the cysteine through the phenylalanine. The kept DNA is CDR3 alone, 45 bases in frame from the first base. Unmatched junction bases come to 1, with V trimmed by 2 bases and J by 4 bases. Turning to this clone: The antigen it recognizes is unknown. Base-call qualities are not available, and no considerably larger clone is one nucleotide away.

TCRbeta CDR3 regions were amplified from genomic DNA by means of the immunoSEQ Assay, a bias-controlled multiplex PCR. In the original analysis: Within the assay, amplification of reference gene primers was used to estimate how many nucleated cells each sample contained. To quantify the absolute abundance of each unique TCRbeta CDR3 rearrangement, sequence reads were collapsed and filtered. Productive Simpson clonality was computed per sample as the square root of Simpson's diversity index over productive rearrangements. TCRdb holds this immuneACCESS table with in-frame rearrangements only. Some clones are missing; in checked studies, unresolved V genes explain under half, and the rest has no known cause. V and J calls and clone size are those listed in that table; D and trimming were worked out from the DNA. The sample table shows hundreds of thousands of clones, and around 90% are seen once. The top ten hold under 2.5% of the sample.

What the research found in general, with its limitations: The quantity of clinical and demographic metadata differed by source and by participant and was supplied without curation.

Enrolling through a virtual design, the prospective study's participants ranged in age from about 18 to 89 years and lived across roughly 24 United States geographic areas. To assign participants to cohorts, the prospective study relied on clinical history that participants themselves reported in a screening survey and a study questionnaire. In the prospective study, mobile phlebotomists collected whole blood, serum and a nasopharyngeal or oropharyngeal swab from each participant. Participants in the prospective study had the option to provide additional blood draws and questionnaires over an approximately 2-month period. Before DNA extraction, blood samples from the prospective study were shipped at room temperature or frozen.

The specimen sequenced was PBMCs or T cells enriched from blood (not recorded which). The source of this sequence is a woman between 18 and 30 years old with acute COVID-19. The rearrangement combines TRBV18 with TRBJ2-3; TRBD1 lines up with 12 middle nucleotides. The CDR3 loop reads CASSPGDRGPDTQYF. The nucleotides read TGTGCCAGCTCACCAGGGGACAGGGGGCCAGATACGCAGTATTTT.